This T cell receptor (beta chain) came from a study of spatial heterogeneity in lung cancer. TCRdb called the 5' RACE reads again in MiXCR, with one record for every CDR3 protein. The table has 25,000 to 35,000 distinct CDR3 sequences, 8% to 13% seen once. This clonotype has at least ten counts. The time point here: blood at routine non-recurrence follow-up after resection. Tumor, nontumor lung or frozen PBMC supplied whole RNA that was sequenced unsorted. The length of the CDR3 is 16 residues. Germline V gene data show CDR1 as SNHLY and CDR2 as FYNNEI. V was clipped by 1 base and J by 2 bases; unmatched bases: 4.

The receptor's source is a female donor with early-stage non-small cell lung cancer. The sequences come from PBMCs, collected at follow-up. V gene TRBV2 combines with J gene TRBJ2-3; 9 bases line up with TRBD2. For the CDR3, the DNA is TGTGCCAGCAGTGAAGGCGTAGCGGGAGACACAGATACGCAGTATTTT. Its translation is CASSEGVAGDTDTQYF.